Below are 9 T cell receptor beta chains sequenced from a single sample in a study of T cells in Graves' hyperthyroidism and ophthalmopathy. There were TCR beta CDR3 regions amplified from RNA transcripts. A set of HTBI primers served as the primers for a first-round RT-PCR of the TCR CDR3. One entry per CDR3 protein results from TCRdb running MiXCR on the multiplex PCR reads. The table shows approximately 600,000 distinct CDR3 sequences, with around 16% occurring only once. The sample was blood. The source is a woman aged 25 to 39 with Graves' hyperthyroidism.

This clonotype came up many times. The chain is built from TRBV28 and TRBJ2-1; 14 bases map to TRBD2. Per germline, CDR1 MDHEN and CDR2 SYDVKM. The ends lost 6 bases at V and 9 bases at J; junction bases unmatched: 19. This CDR3 region has 19 residues. As DNA, the CDR3 is TGTGCCAGCAGCTCTCCCCATTCGCTTCCGGGACTAGCGGGAGTTGAGCAGTTCTTC. It encodes CASSSPHSLPGLAGVEQFF.

This clonotype was seen repeatedly, ten times or more. The gene calls are TRBV6-2 or TRBV6-3 and TRBJ2-7; a possible D gene is TRBD1 (5 bases). Germline V lookup: CDR1 MNHEY, CDR2 SVGEGT. The CDR3 has 17 residues. V was cut by 10 bases and J by 0 bases, with 25 bases left in between. The CDR3: CATLTWGKGESSYEQYF. In DNA form, the CDR3 reads TGTGCCACCTTGACTTGGGGCAAGGGCGAGAGCTCCTACGAGCAGTACTTC.

In its sample, this clonotype was seen many times. The chain couples TRBV6-1 to TRBJ2-7; 10 bases agree with TRBD2. Trimming took 5 bases from V and 0 from J; bases not matched to a gene: 4. Germline CDR1 MNHNS, CDR2 SASEGT. The CDR3 sequence is 15 residues long. CDR3 sequence reads: CASSSGTSDSYEQYF. DNA of the CDR3: TGTGCCAGCAGTTCCGGGACTAGCGACTCCTACGAGCAGTACTTC.

This clonotype has a count of ten or more. The chain uses TRBV3-1 and TRBJ2-1; D gene uncertain. This CDR3 region has 13 residues. Trimming pared 2 bases from V and 7 bases from J, leaving 9 bases between. The V gene's germline CDR1 is LGHDT and CDR2 YNNKEL (reference sequence). CDR3 sequence: CASSQKSVNEQFF. The CDR3 DNA is TGTGCCAGCAGCCAAAAGAGCGTGAATGAGCAGTTCTTC.

The chain employs TRBV19 and TRBJ2-3, with unresolved D. CDR1 and CDR2 from the germline V gene are LNHDA and SQIVND (reference sequence). Trimming cost V 0 bases and J 2 bases, with 12 bases left between them. This CDR3 has 16 residues. CDR3 sequence: CASSIDQAADTDTQYF. The CDR3 coding sequence is TGTGCCAGTAGTATAGATCAGGCCGCGGACACAGATACGCAGTATTTT. The full variable domain, with the rest looked up from reference TRBV19 and TRBJ2-3, is DGGITQSPKYLFRKEGQNVTLSCEQNLNHDAMYWYRQDPGQGLRLIYYSQIVNDFQKGDIAEGYSVSREKKESFPLTVTSAQKNPTAFYLCASSIDQAADTDTQYFGPGTRLTVL.

J is TRBJ2-7 and V is TRBV19; 9 bases align to TRBD1. Germline CDR1 reads LNHDA; CDR2 reads SQIVND (reference sequence). The J segment lost 3 bases and the V segment lost 5 bases, leaving 8 bases of the junction unmatched. CDR3 length: 15 amino acids. Written as DNA, the CDR3 is TGTGCCAGTAGTGAAGGACAGGGGATGGTCTACGAGCAGTACTTC. Translation gives CASSEGQGMVYEQYF.

This clonotype appeared once. This could be a read error, since a much larger clone is one nucleotide away. This rearrangement joins TRBV6-2 or TRBV6-3 to TRBJ2-5; 10 bases match TRBD1. Germline CDR1 MNHEY, CDR2 SVGEGT. CDR3 size: 14 residues. The CDR3 sequence is CPSSAGQGKKTQYF. The CDR3 DNA follows: TGTCCCAGCAGTGCGGGACAGGGGAAAAAGACCCAGTACTTC.

J is TRBJ2-1 and V is TRBV4-3, with D perhaps matching TRBD1 (5 bases). The V and J ends lost 0 bases and 4 bases respectively, with 16 bases between them. Germline values: CDR1 LGHNA, CDR2 YSLEER. This CDR3 region has 17 residues. The CDR3 nucleotides are TGCGCCAGCAGCCAAGAGAGTGGAGCAGGGTTATACAATGAGCAGTTCTTC. It codes for CASSQESGAGLYNEQFF.

The chain has TRBV18 and TRBJ1-2, with 7 bases identical to TRBD1. The ends lost 7 bases at V and 0 bases at J; junction bases unmatched: 2. Germline CDR1 and CDR2: KGHSH and LQKENI. CDR3 length: 13 amino acids. The CDR3 nucleotides are TGTGCCAGCTGGGACAGCGCTAACTATGGCTACACCTTC. It translates to CASWDSANYGYTF.